This T cell receptor (beta chain) was sequenced for a study of blood T cell repertoires in COVID-19. About the study: From the United States, Italy and Spain came samples of acute and convalescent COVID-19.

Sequencing was performed with immunoSEQ multiplex PCR; in TCRdb, only in-frame clones are kept and a portion is missing. This repertoire shows a few hundred thousand clones, about 92% found once; its top ten account for around a sixth. The CDR3 spans 12 residues. Germline CDR1 SQVTM, CDR2 ANQGSEA. J was trimmed by 6 bases and V by 6 bases; bases with no gene match: 5. Recovery among Cohort 3 donors was established by two negative PCRs, clearance, or symptom resolution. The J gene is TRBJ1-2, the V gene TRBV29-1; 9 bases agree with TRBD1. What was sequenced was PBMCs or T cells enriched from blood (not recorded which). The receptor comes from a woman aged 25 to 39 who had recovered from COVID-19. The CDR3 sequence: CSVGQGRDGYTF. CDR3 sequence (DNA): TGCAGCGTGGGACAGGGACGTGATGGCTACACCTTC.